This T cell receptor (beta chain) was captured in a study of blood T cell repertoires in COVID-19. Study at large: Sites in the United States, Italy and Spain provided acute and convalescent COVID-19 samples.

CDR1 MNHEY and CDR2 SVGAGI come from the germline V gene. This CDR3 contains 11 residues. V lost 8 bases and J lost 3, with 8 bases in between. Using immunoSEQ multiplex PCR, the repertoire was profiled, and TCRdb retains in-frame clones only, with some absent. The sample has about 240,000 clones, about nine tenths seen once. This rearrangement joins TRBV6-5 to TRBJ2-7; D ambiguous. Sequenced material: peripheral blood. This TCR was recovered from a man aged 55 to 69 who had recovered from COVID-19. In DNA form, the CDR3 reads TGTGCCAGCGCAGGCAACTACGAGCAGTACTTC. Its translation: CASAGNYEQYF.